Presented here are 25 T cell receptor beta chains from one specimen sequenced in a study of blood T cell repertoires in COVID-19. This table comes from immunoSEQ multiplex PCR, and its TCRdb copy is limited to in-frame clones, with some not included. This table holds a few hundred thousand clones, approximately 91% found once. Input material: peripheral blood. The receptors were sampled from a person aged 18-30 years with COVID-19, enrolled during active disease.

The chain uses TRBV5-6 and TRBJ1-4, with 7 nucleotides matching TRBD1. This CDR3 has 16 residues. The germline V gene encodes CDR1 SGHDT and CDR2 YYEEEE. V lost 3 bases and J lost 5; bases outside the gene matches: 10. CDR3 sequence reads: CASSSTRQGVNEKLFF. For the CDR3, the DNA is TGTGCCAGCAGCTCCACCCGGCAGGGGGTGAATGAAAAACTGTTTTTT.

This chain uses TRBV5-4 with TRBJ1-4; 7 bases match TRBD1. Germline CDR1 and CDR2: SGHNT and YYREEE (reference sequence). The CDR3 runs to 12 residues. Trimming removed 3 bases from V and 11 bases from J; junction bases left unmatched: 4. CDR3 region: CASSWSGGKLFF. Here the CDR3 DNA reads TGTGCCAGCAGCTGGTCAGGGGGGAAACTGTTTTTT.

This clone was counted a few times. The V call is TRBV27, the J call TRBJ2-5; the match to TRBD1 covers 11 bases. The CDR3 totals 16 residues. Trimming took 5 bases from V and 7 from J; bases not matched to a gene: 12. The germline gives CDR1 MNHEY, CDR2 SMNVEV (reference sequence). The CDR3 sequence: CASSPPRTGGWVTQYF. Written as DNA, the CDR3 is TGTGCCAGCAGTCCCCCGAGGACAGGGGGCTGGGTGACCCAGTACTTC.

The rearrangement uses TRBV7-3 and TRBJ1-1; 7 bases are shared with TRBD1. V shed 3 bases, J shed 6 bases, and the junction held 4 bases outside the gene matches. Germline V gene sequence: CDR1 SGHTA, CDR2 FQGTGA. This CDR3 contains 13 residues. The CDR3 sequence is CASSFDRVSEAFF. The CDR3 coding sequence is TGTGCCAGCAGCTTTGACAGGGTCTCTGAAGCTTTCTTT.

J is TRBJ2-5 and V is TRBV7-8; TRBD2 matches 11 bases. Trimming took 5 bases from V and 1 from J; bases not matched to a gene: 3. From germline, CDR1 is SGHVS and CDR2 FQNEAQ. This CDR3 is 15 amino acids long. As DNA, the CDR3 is TGTGCCAGCAGCCCGGGACTAGCGGCCCAAGAGACCCAGTACTTC. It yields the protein CASSPGLAAQETQYF.

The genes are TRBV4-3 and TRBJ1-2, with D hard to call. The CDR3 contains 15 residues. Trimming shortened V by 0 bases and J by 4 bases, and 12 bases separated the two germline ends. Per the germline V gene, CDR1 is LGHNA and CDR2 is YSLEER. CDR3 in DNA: TGCGCCAGCAGCCAAGACTATCCAACTGCCTATGGCTACACCTTC. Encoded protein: CASSQDYPTAYGYTF.

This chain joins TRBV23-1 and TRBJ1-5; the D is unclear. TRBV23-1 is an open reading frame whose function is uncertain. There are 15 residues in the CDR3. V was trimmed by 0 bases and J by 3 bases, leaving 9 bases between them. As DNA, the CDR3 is TGCGCCAGCAGTCAATCTGGCAATCTCAATCAGCCCCAGCATTTT. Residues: CASSQSGNLNQPQHF.

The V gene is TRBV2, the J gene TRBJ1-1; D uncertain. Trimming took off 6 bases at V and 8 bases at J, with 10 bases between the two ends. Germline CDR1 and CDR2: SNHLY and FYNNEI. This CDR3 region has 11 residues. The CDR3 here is CASSVNSEAFF. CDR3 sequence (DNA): TGTGCCAGCAGCGTAAACTCAGAAGCTTTCTTT. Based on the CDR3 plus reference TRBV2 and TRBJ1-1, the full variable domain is EPEVTQTPSHQVTQMGQEVILRCVPISNHLYFYWYRQILGQKVEFLVSFYNNEISEKSEIFDDQFSVERPDGSNFTLKIRSTKLEDSAMYFCASSVNSEAFFGQGTRLTVV.

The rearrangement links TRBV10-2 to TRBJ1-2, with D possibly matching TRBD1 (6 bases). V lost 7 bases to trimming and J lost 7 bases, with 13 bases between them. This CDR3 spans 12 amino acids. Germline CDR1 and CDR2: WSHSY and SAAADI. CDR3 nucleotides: TGCGCCAGCACTCCAGGGGCTAGTGGCTACACCTTC. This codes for CASTPGASGYTF.

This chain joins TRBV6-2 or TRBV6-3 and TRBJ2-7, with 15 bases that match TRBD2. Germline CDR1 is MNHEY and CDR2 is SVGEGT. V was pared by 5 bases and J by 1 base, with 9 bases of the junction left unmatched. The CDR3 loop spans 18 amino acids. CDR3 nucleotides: TGTGCCAGCAGTACCGGGACTAGCGGGAGGACGAGGTCCTACGAGCAGTACTTC. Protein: CASSTGTSGRTRSYEQYF.

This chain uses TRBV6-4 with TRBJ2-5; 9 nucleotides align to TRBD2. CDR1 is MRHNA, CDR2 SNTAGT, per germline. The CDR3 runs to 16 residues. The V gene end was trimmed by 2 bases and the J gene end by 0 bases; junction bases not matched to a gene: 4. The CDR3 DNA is TGTGCCAGCAGTGACATAAGCGGGAGGTACCAAGAGACCCAGTACTTC. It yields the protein CASSDISGRYQETQYF.

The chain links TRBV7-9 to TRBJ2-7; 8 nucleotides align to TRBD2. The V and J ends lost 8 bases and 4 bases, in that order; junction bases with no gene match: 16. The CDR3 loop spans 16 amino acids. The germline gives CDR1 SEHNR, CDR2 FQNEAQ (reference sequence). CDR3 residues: CASDKFGAGVNYEQYF. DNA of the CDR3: TGTGCCAGCGATAAATTTGGAGCGGGAGTTAATTACGAGCAGTACTTC.

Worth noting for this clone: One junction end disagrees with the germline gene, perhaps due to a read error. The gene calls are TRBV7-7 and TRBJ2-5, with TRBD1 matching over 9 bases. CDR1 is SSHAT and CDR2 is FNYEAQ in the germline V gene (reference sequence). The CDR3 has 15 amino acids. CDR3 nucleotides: TGTGCTAGCAGCGAGGACAGGGGTCCTGGAAAGACCCAGTACTTC. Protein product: CASSEDRGPGKTQYF.

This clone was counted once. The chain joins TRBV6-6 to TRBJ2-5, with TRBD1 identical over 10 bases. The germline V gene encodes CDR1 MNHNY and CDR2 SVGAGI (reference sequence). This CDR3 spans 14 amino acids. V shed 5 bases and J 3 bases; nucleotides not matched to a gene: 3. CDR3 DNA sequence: TGTGCCAGCAGTCTTGGGACAGGGGAAGAGACCCAGTACTTC. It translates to CASSLGTGEETQYF.

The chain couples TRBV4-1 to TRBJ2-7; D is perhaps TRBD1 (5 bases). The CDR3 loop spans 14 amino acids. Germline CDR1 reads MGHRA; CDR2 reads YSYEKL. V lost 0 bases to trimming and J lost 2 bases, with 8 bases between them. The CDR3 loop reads CASSQDEGAYEQYF. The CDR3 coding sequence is TGCGCCAGCAGCCAAGATGAAGGGGCCTACGAGCAGTACTTC.

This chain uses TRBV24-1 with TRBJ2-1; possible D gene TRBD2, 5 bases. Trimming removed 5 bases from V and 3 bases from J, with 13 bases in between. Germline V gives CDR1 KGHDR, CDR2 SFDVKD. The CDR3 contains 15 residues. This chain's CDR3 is CATSGGQGNYNEQFF. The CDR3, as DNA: TGTGCCACCAGTGGCGGGCAAGGGAACTACAATGAGCAGTTCTTC.

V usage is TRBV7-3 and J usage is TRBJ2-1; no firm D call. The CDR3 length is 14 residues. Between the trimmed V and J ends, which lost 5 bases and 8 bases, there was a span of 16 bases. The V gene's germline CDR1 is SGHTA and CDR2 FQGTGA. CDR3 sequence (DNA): TGTGCCAGCAGCGCCCAGGCGCGTGACGATGAGCAGTTCTTC. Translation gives CASSAQARDDEQFF. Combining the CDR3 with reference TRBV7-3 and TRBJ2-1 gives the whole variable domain GAGVSQTPSNKVTEKGKYVELRCDPISGHTALYWYRQSLGQGPEFLIYFQGTGAADDSGLPNDRFFAVRPEGSVSTLKIQRTERGDSAVYLCASSAQARDDEQFFGPGTRLTVL.

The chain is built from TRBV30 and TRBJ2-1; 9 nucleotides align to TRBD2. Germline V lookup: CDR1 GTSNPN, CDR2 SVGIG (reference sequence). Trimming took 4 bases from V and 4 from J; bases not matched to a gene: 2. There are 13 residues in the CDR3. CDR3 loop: CAWNAGGYNEQFF. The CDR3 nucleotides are TGTGCCTGGAACGCGGGAGGGTACAATGAGCAGTTCTTC.

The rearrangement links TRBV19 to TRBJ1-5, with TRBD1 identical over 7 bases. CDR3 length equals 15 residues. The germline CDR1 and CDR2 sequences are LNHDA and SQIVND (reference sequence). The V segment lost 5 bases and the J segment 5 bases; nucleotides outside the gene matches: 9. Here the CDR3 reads CASSFAQGSYQPQHF. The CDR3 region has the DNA TGTGCCAGTAGTTTCGCACAGGGGAGTTATCAGCCCCAGCATTTT. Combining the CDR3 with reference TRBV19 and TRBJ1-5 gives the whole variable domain DGGITQSPKYLFRKEGQNVTLSCEQNLNHDAMYWYRQDPGQGLRLIYYSQIVNDFQKGDIAEGYSVSREKKESFPLTVTSAQKNPTAFYLCASSFAQGSYQPQHFGDGTRLSIL.

DNA of the CDR3: TGCAGCGTTGAACTCTCGGGGTTTAATGAAAAACTGTTTTTT. This gives the protein CSVELSGFNEKLFF. The chain carries TRBV29-1 and TRBJ1-4; D ambiguous. The CDR3 is 14 amino acids. V dropped 2 bases and J dropped 4 bases, with 11 bases sitting between them. Germline CDR1 reads SQVTM; CDR2 reads ANQGSEA.

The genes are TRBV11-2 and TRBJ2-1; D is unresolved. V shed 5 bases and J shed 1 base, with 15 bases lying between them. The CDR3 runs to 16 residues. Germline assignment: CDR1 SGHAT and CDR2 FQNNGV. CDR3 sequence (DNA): TGTGCCAGCAGCCTTACCCCAGCGACTTCCTACAATGAGCAGTTCTTC. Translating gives CASSLTPATSYNEQFF.

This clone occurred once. The CDR3 loop reads CASLRGQDVIDEQFF. The DNA of the CDR3 is TGTGCCAGCCTAAGAGGACAGGATGTCATCGATGAGCAGTTCTTC. The V call is TRBV6-5, the J call TRBJ2-1; 7 nucleotides agree with TRBD1. V trimming: 8 bases; J trimming: 8 bases; junction bases outside the gene matches: 15. Germline values: CDR1 MNHEY, CDR2 SVGAGI. The CDR3 is made up of 15 amino acids.

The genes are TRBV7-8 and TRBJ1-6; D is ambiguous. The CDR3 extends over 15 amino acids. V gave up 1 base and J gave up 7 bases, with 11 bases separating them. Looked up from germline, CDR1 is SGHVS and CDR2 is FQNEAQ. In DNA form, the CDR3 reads TGTGCCAGCAGCTTAGGTCGAAGCCCAAATTCACCCCTCCACTTT. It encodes CASSLGRSPNSPLHF.

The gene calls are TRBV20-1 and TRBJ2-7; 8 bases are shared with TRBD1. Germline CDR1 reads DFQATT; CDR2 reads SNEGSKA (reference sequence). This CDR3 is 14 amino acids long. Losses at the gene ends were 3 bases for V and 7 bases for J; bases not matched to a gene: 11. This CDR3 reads CSASRAGGAGEQYF. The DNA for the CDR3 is TGCAGTGCTAGTAGGGCAGGGGGCGCAGGGGAGCAGTACTTC.

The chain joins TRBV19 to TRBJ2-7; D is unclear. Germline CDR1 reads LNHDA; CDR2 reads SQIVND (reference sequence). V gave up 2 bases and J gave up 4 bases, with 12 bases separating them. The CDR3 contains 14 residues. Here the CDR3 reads CASSITVGLYEQYF. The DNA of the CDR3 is TGTGCCAGTAGTATAACCGTCGGGTTGTACGAGCAGTACTTC.